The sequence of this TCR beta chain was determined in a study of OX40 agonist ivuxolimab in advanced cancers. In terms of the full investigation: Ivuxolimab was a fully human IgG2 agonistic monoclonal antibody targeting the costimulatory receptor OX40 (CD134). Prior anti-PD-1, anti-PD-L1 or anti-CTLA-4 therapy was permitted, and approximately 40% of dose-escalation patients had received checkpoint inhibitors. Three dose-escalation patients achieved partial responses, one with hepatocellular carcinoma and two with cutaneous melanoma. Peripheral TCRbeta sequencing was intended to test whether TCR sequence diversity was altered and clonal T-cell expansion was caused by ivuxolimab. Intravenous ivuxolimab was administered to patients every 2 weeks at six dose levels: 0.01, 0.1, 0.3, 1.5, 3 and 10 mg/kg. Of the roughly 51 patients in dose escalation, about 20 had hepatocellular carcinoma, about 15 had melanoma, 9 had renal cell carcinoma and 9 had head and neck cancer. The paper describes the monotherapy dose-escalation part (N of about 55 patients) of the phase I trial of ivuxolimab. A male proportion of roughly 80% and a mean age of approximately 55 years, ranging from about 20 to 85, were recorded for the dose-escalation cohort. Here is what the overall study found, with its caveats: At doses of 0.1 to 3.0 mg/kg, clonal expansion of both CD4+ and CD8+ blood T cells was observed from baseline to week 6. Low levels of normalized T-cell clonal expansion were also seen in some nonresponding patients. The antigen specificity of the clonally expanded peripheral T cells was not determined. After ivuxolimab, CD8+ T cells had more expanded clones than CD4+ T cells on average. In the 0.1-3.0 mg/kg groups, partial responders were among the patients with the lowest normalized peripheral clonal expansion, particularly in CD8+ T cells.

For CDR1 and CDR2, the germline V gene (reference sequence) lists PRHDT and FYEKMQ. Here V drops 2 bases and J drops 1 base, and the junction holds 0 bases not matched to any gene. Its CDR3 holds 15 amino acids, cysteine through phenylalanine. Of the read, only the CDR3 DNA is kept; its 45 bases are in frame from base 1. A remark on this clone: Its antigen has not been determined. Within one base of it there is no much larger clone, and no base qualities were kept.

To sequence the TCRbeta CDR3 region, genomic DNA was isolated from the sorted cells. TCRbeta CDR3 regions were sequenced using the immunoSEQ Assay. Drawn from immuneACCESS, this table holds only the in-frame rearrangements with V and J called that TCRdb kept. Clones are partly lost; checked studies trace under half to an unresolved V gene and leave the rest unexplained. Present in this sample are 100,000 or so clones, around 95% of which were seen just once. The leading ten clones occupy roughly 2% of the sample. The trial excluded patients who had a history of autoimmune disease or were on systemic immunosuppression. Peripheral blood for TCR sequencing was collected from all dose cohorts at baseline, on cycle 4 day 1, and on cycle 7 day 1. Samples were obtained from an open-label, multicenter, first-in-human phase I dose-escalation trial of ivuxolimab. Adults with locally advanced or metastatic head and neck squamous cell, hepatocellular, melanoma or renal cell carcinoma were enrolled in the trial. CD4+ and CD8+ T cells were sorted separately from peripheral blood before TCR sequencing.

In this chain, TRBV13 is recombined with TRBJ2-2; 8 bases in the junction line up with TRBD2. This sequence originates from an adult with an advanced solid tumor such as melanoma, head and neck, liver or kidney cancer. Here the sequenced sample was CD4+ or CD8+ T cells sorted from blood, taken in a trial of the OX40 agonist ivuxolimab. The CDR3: CASSLLAGNTGELFF. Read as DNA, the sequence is TGTGCCAGCAGCTTACTAGCGGGGAACACCGGGGAGCTGTTTTTT.